The 12 T cell receptor beta chains reported below all come from one sample, sequenced in a study of blood T cell repertoires in COVID-19. The assay was immunoSEQ multiplex PCR, and TCRdb's table has in-frame clones only and misses some. The data contain 45,000 to 55,000 clones, around 80% of them seen just once; the ten biggest clones take up under 15%. Specimen: peripheral blood. Receptor source: a human donor with active or convalescent COVID-19. The donor label of this sample is uncertain.

This clone showed up just once. The V gene is TRBV9, the J gene TRBJ2-6, with 11 bases fitting TRBD2. In germline, CDR1 is SGDLS, CDR2 YYNGEE. This CDR3 has 20 amino acids. V dropped 3 bases and J dropped 0; count of bases not matched to a gene: 11. The CDR3 DNA sequence: TGTGCCAGCAGCGCTACCAGGACTAGCGGGCGATACTCTGGGGCCAACGTCCTGACTTTC. This codes for CASSATRTSGRYSGANVLTF. The whole variable domain, remainder taken from reference TRBV9 and TRBJ2-6, is DSGVTQTPKHLITATGQRVTLRCSPRSGDLSVYWYQQSLDQGLQFLIQYYNGEERAKGNILERFSAQQFPDLHSELNLSSLELGDSALYFCASSATRTSGRYSGANVLTFGAGSRLTVL.

The chain has TRBV28 and TRBJ1-2; the D gene is possibly TRBD1 (6 bases). CDR1 and CDR2 from the germline V gene are MDHEN and SYDVKM. Deletions cut 7 bases from V and 8 bases from J, with 17 bases between. The CDR3 has 13 residues. CDR3: CASNPAGGQGYTF. In nucleotides, the CDR3 is TGTGCCAGCAACCCCGCCGGGGGGCAAGGCTACACCTTC.

The chain couples TRBV4-1 to TRBJ1-2; 8 nucleotides match TRBD1. The CDR3 sequence is 13 residues long. Germline-derived CDR1 and CDR2 are MGHRA and YSYEKL. Trimming cost V 3 bases and J 8 bases; bases outside gene matches: 5. CDR3 amino acids: CASSQTGVPGYTF. CDR3 nucleotide sequence: TGCGCCAGCAGCCAGACAGGGGTGCCAGGCTACACCTTC.

The chain carries TRBV19 and TRBJ2-1; maybe TRBD2 (5 bases). This CDR3 comprises 17 residues. Between the trimmed V and J ends, which lost 1 base and 5 bases, there was a span of 18 bases. Germline V CDR1 and CDR2: LNHDA, SQIVND (reference sequence). The CDR3 DNA is TGTGCCAGTAGTATAGGGCGACCGGGATCCCTGAACAATGAGCAGTTCTTC. This encodes CASSIGRPGSLNNEQFF.

This clone was detected a few times. V is TRBV7-3 and J is TRBJ1-3, with D possibly being TRBD1 (5 bases). With 5 bases removed from V and 7 bases from J, the gap between germline ends came to 18 bases. The CDR3 is made up of 15 amino acids. Germline V gene sequence: CDR1 SGHTA, CDR2 FQGTGA. CDR3 residues: CASSPSGERANTIYF. CDR3 bases: TGTGCCAGCAGCCCGTCGGGGGAACGGGCGAACACCATATATTTT.

The CDR3 protein is CASSLGAKGGEPQHF. In DNA form, the CDR3 reads TGCGCCAGCAGCTTGGGGGCAAAGGGAGGGGAGCCCCAGCATTTT. The chain recombines TRBV5-1 with TRBJ1-5; tentative D call: TRBD1 (5 bases). Trimming pared 0 bases from V and 8 bases from J, leaving 15 bases between. CDR1 is SGHRS, CDR2 YFSETQ, per germline. The CDR3 spans 15 residues.

This clone has only a few counts. V usage is TRBV3-1 (or the pseudogene TRBV3-2) and J usage is TRBJ2-7, with 11 bases fitting TRBD2. The length of the CDR3 is 13 residues. V lost 5 bases and J lost 9; bases outside the gene matches: 6. CDR1 and CDR2 (germline): LGHDT, YNNKEL (reference sequence). The CDR3 is CASSGGLAALQYF. In DNA form, the CDR3 reads TGTGCCAGCAGCGGGGGACTAGCGGCCTTGCAGTACTTC.

The rearrangement uses TRBV7-8 and TRBJ1-1; 8 positions agree with TRBD1. This CDR3 has 18 residues. Per the germline V gene, CDR1 is SGHVS and CDR2 is FQNEAQ. Unmatched junction bases numbered 14, after V lost 4 bases and J lost 1 base. The CDR3 DNA reads TGTGCCAGCAGCTCAACGTCGTGGACAGGGCCGGGGAACACTGAAGCTTTCTTT. It specifies CASSSTSWTGPGNTEAFF.

The rearrangement joins TRBV27 to TRBJ2-7; 13 positions agree with TRBD2. V shed 5 bases, J shed 6 bases, and the junction held 19 bases outside the gene matches. Per germline, CDR1 MNHEY and CDR2 SMNVEV (reference sequence). This CDR3 region has 19 residues. In DNA form, the CDR3 reads TGTGCCAGCAGTCTCCGGACTAGCGGGAGTACCGGTCCCACTACCGAGCAGTACTTC. Its translation is CASSLRTSGSTGPTTEQYF.

This clone occurred once. The CDR3 loop reads CASRTQGADKNIQYF. CDR3 coding DNA: TGTGCCAGCAGGACACAGGGGGCCGACAAAAACATTCAGTACTTC. The chain is built from TRBV6-5 and TRBJ2-4; 9 nucleotides align to TRBD1. The CDR3 extends over 15 amino acids. After removal of 6 bases from V and 3 bases from J, the junction contained 6 bases not matched to a gene. Germline V gives CDR1 MNHEY, CDR2 SVGAGI.

The rearrangement links TRBV30 to TRBJ2-7, with D tentatively TRBD2 (6 bases). The length of the CDR3 is 13 residues. Per the germline V gene, CDR1 is GTSNPN and CDR2 is SVGIG (reference sequence). V gave up 7 bases and J gave up 0 bases, with 13 bases separating them. The CDR3 DNA reads as TGTGCCTTCCTGGGAGGTAGCTCCTACGAGCAGTACTTC. Encoded protein: CAFLGGSSYEQYF.

The V and J genes are TRBV4-2 and TRBJ1-5, with 8 bases aligning to TRBD1. V shed 4 bases and J 5 bases; nucleotides not matched to a gene: 7. The CDR3 consists of 15 residues. Looked up from germline, CDR1 is LGHNA and CDR2 is YNFKEQ. In nucleotides, the CDR3 is TGTGCCAGCAGCCGGGACAGGACCAGCTATCAGCCCCAGCATTTT. It encodes CASSRDRTSYQPQHF.